Below, one TCR beta chain is given with its context. No antigen is known for it. This sample is drawn from a study of T cells in Graves' hyperthyroidism and ophthalmopathy. Trimming removed 6 bases at V and 1 base at J, with 10 bases between. The CDR3 runs to 13 residues. CDR1 is LNHNV and CDR2 is YYDKDF in the germline V gene (reference sequence). Study-level points and caveats: Blood also showed most of the thyroid clonotypes that were expanded above 0.001.

Regions amplified from RNA transcripts were the TCR beta CDR3 regions. Primed by the HTBI set, a first-round RT-PCR was run on the TCR CDR3. MiXCR, run by TCRdb on the multiplex PCR reads, gives a single entry per CDR3 protein. The table has about 570,000 distinct CDR3 sequences, roughly 50% seen once. The receptor was derived from an adult woman with Graves' disease, either hyperthyroidism or ophthalmopathy (not recorded which). Specimen: peripheral blood or thyroid tissue (not recorded which). The rearrangement uses TRBV15 and TRBJ2-7; D perhaps matches TRBD1 (5 bases). The CDR3 coding sequence is TGTGCCACCAGGACACAGGTTTCCTACGAGCAGTACTTC. Translation: CATRTQVSYEQYF. The whole variable domain, filled in from reference TRBV15 and TRBJ2-7, reads DAMVIQNPRYQVTQFGKPVTLSCSQTLNHNVMYWYQQKSSQAPKLLFHYYDKDFNNEADTPDNFQSRRPNTSFCFLDIRSPGLGDTAMYLCATRTQVSYEQYFGPGTRLTVT.